These 6 T cell receptor beta chains were sequenced from one sample in a study of breast tumors, draining lymph nodes, adjacent tissues. TCRdb independently ran MiXCR on the multiplex PCR reads; one entry per CDR3 protein. Of 45,000 to 60,000 distinct CDR3 sequences listed, roughly 24% are singletons. Input material: breast tumor tissue. The source is a female donor with breast cancer. Some clones in this sample may be carry-over from other donors' samples.

This clonotype was picked up many times. The chain carries TRBV12-3 or TRBV12-4 and TRBJ2-4; 8 bases are shared with TRBD2. With V trimmed by 6 bases and J by 7 bases, 11 bases remained unmatched. The CDR3 length is 15 residues. For the CDR3, the DNA is TGTGCCAGCAGCCCGGGAGGGGACCCCTCCAACATTCAGTACTTC. Its protein product is CASSPGGDPSNIQYF.

This clonotype was seen more than once but under ten times. The rearrangement links TRBV13 to TRBJ2-1, with 7 bases that match TRBD2. The V gene end was trimmed by 5 bases and the J gene end by 5 bases; junction bases not matched to a gene: 12. Germline V lookup: CDR1 PRHDT, CDR2 FYEKMQ (reference sequence). CDR3 size: 16 residues. The CDR3 is CASSAKLARLDNEQFF. CDR3 nucleotide sequence: TGTGCCAGCAGCGCCAAACTAGCGAGACTAGACAATGAGCAGTTCTTC.

This clonotype has at least ten counts. V gene TRBV18 combines with J gene TRBJ2-7; D not resolved. The CDR3 totals 12 residues. Trimming took off 3 bases at V and 5 bases at J, with 8 bases between the two ends. Germline CDR1 reads KGHSH; CDR2 reads LQKENI. This chain's CDR3 is CASSPTADEQYF. The CDR3 DNA sequence: TGTGCCAGCTCACCGACCGCGGACGAGCAGTACTTC.

In the case of this clonotype: Possible read error: a much larger clone is one base away. The J gene is TRBJ1-4, the V gene TRBV20-1; 9 bases map to TRBD1. CDR1 is DFQATT, CDR2 SNEGSKA, per germline (reference sequence). The CDR3 loop spans 13 amino acids. The ends lost 5 bases at V and 10 bases at J; junction bases unmatched: 8. The CDR3 nucleotides are TGCAGTGCTTGGACAGGGGCGGATGGAAAACTGTTTTTT. Its translation: CSAWTGADGKLFF.

This clonotype has a count of ten or more. This chain uses TRBV11-2 with TRBJ2-3, with TRBD2 identical over 10 bases. CDR1 and CDR2 (germline): SGHAT, FQNNGV. This CDR3 spans 16 amino acids. J gave up 0 bases and V 4 bases, and 4 bases lay outside the gene matches. DNA for the CDR3: TGTGCCAGCAGCTACGGACTAGCGGCTAGCACAGATACGCAGTATTTT. It is translated as CASSYGLAASTDTQYF.

This clonotype has a count of ten or more. The chain links TRBV20-1 to TRBJ1-6; no firm D call. With 0 bases removed from V and 9 bases from J, the gap between germline ends came to 9 bases. Germline CDR1 is DFQATT and CDR2 is SNEGSKA (reference sequence). The CDR3 is 13 residues long. The CDR3 sequence is CSARDLGFSPLHF. DNA of the CDR3: TGCAGTGCTAGAGATTTAGGTTTTTCACCCCTCCACTTT.